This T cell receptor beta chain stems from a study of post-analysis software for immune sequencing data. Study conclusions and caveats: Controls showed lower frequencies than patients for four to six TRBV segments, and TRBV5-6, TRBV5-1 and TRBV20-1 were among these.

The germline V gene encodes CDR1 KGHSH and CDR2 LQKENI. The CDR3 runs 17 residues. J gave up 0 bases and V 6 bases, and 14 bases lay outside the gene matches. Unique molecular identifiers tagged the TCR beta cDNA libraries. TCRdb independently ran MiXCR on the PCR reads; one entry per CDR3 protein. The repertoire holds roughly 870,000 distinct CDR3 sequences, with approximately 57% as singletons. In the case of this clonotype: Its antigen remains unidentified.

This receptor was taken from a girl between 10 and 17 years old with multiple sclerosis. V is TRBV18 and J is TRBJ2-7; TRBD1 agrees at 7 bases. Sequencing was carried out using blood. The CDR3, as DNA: TGTGCCAGCTCGCTTTCATCCGGGACAGTCAGCTCCTACGAGCAGTACTTC. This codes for CASSLSSGTVSSYEQYF. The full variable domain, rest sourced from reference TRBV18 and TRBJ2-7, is NAGVMQNPRHLVRRRGQEARLRCSPMKGHSHVYWYRQLPEEGLKFMVYLQKENIIDESGMPKERFSAEFPKEGPSILRIQQVVRGDSAAYFCASSLSSGTVSSYEQYFGPGTRLTVT.